These 9 T cell receptor beta chains came from one sample sequenced in a study of cytomegalovirus exposure and HLA in healthy donors. It was with 60 Vbeta and 13 Jbeta primers that the PCR ran. The data were produced by immunoSEQ multiplex PCR, yet TCRdb's version contains in-frame clones alone and is incomplete. The sample shows about 140,000 clones, roughly 74% of them seen only once. The sequenced sample consisted of PBMCs. The origin of the receptors is a woman aged 18-30 years in good health and CMV-seropositive.

This clone was seen a handful of times. This chain joins TRBV6-5 and TRBJ1-4; weak D call: TRBD1 (5 bases). Trimming left V 4 bases short and J 7 bases short, with 16 bases between. The germline gives CDR1 MNHEY, CDR2 SVGAGI. The CDR3 spans 15 residues. CDR3 bases: TGTGCCAGCAGTTTAGGCGGGGGTAGGGGTGAAAAACTGTTTTTT. This encodes CASSLGGGRGEKLFF.

The chain carries TRBV11-2 and TRBJ2-2; no reliable D call. The CDR3 covers 14 residues. CDR1 SGHAT and CDR2 FQNNGV come from the germline V gene. Trimming cost V 2 bases and J 3 bases, with 7 bases left between them. The CDR3 spells CASSLRLYTGELFF. DNA of the CDR3: TGTGCCAGCAGCTTAAGACTTTACACCGGGGAGCTGTTTTTT.

The chain links TRBV20-1 to TRBJ1-1; D not resolved. This CDR3 has 11 residues. The V end lost 0 bases, the J end lost 9 bases, and 8 bases lay between the germline ends. CDR1 is DFQATT and CDR2 is SNEGSKA in the germline V gene (reference sequence). CDR3 protein: CSARDMAQAFF. In DNA form, the CDR3 reads TGCAGTGCTAGAGATATGGCACAAGCTTTCTTT.

As concerns this clone: An end of the junction differs from the germline gene, which may be a read error. The V call is TRBV5-1, the J call TRBJ2-7; 10 bases agree with TRBD1. Per the germline V gene, CDR1 is SGHRS and CDR2 is YFSETQ. The CDR3 runs 14 residues. CDR3 loop: CASSFGTGDYERYF. CDR3 sequence (DNA): TGCGCCAGCAGCTTCGGGACAGGGGACTACGAGCGGTACTTC.

The chain links TRBV6-5 to TRBJ1-1; 9 bases align to TRBD1. The CDR3 has 14 residues. The ends lost 4 bases at V and 1 base at J; junction bases unmatched: 1. Germline V CDR1 and CDR2: MNHEY, SVGAGI. CDR3 sequence reads: CASSLDRGNTEAFF. In DNA, the CDR3 is TGTGCCAGCAGTTTGGACAGGGGGAACACTGAAGCTTTCTTT.

This sequence joins TRBV5-6 and TRBJ1-2, with TRBD1 identical over 9 bases. V lost 2 bases and J lost 6; bases outside the gene matches: 5. From germline, CDR1 is SGHDT and CDR2 YYEEEE. The CDR3 loop spans 14 amino acids. The chain's CDR3 is CASSFPTGGDGYTF. CDR3 DNA sequence: TGTGCCAGCAGCTTTCCCACAGGGGGCGATGGCTACACCTTC. Filled out from reference TRBV5-6 and TRBJ1-2, the complete variable domain reads DAGVTQSPTHLIKTRGQQVTLRCSPKSGHDTVSWYQQALGQGPQFIFQYYEEEERQRGNFPDRFSGHQFPNYSSELNVNALLLGDSALYLCASSFPTGGDGYTFGSGTRLTVV.

The chain uses TRBV7-9 and TRBJ2-1, with 7 bases identical to TRBD1. The V gene's germline CDR1 is SEHNR and CDR2 FQNEAQ (reference sequence). The length of the CDR3 is 16 residues. J lost 6 bases, V lost 6 bases, and 14 bases had no gene match. The CDR3 protein is CASRPTTGTIFNEQFF. The CDR3 region has the DNA TGTGCCAGCAGACCTACGACAGGGACGATATTCAATGAGCAGTTCTTC.

V is TRBV4-1 and J is TRBJ1-4; tentative D call: TRBD1 (6 bases). V shed 0 bases and J shed 8 bases, with 16 bases lying between them. Germline V CDR1 and CDR2: MGHRA, YSYEKL. The CDR3 length is 16 residues. The CDR3, as DNA: TGCGCCAGCAGCCAAGACCTGGGGGCAGGCGAGGAAAAACTGTTTTTT. Its protein is CASSQDLGAGEEKLFF.

V gene TRBV12-2 combines with J gene TRBJ1-6; the table's D call, TRBD1, has no DNA check behind it. TRBV12-2 has pseudogene status. The CDR3 has 17 residues. CDR3 protein: CASRLDKADSLNSPLHF. The CDR3 nucleotides read TGTGCAAGTCGCTTAGATAAGGCGGACAGCCTTAATTCACCCCTCCACTTT.